The sequence of this T cell receptor (beta chain) was determined in a study of blood T cell repertoires in COVID-19. Study-wide context: Italy, Spain and the United States were the sources of the convalescent and acute COVID-19 samples. T cells, B-cell-depleted T cells, or PBMCs provided the cDNA or gDNA that served as material.

CDR3 length: 17 residues. Germline CDR1 and CDR2: SGDLS and YYNGEE. The V end was cut by 1 base, the J end by 1 base, with 14 bases between. Patients from Seattle were sampled longitudinally, starting during active infection. Libraries were prepared by immunoSEQ multiplex PCR; TCRdb keeps only in-frame clonotypes and omits some of them. Of about 95,000 clones in the sample, roughly nine tenths are singletons; the top ten hold roughly 5.1%. Sequenced sample: peripheral blood. The gene calls are TRBV9 and TRBJ2-2; D is unresolved. The sequence was obtained from a man between 60 and 75 years old with COVID-19, enrolled during active disease. CDR3 amino acids: CASSVSVQNLNTGELFF. The CDR3 DNA sequence: TGTGCCAGCAGCGTATCCGTACAGAACCTGAACACCGGGGAGCTGTTTTTT.